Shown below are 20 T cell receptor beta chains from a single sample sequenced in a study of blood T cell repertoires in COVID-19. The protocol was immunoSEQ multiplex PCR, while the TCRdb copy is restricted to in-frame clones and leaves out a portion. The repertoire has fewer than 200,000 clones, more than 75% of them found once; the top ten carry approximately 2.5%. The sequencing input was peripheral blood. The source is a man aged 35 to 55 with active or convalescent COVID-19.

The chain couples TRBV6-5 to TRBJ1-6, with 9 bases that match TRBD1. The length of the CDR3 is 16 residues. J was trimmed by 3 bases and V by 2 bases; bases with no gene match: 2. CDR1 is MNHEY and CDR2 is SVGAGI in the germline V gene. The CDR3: CASSYRDRVYNSPLHF. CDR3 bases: TGTGCCAGCAGTTACCGGGACAGGGTCTATAATTCACCCCTCCACTTT.

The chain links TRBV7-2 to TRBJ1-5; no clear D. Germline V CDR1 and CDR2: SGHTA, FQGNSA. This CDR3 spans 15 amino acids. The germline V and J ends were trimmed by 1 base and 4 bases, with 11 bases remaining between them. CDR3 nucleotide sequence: TGTGCCAGCAGCTTAGGTAGTTCGGGGAATCAGCCCCAGCATTTT. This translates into CASSLGSSGNQPQHF.

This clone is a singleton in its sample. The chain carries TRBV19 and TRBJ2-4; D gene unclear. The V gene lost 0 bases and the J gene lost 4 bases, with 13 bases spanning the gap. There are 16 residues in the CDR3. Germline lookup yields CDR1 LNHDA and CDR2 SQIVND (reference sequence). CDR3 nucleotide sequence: TGTGCCAGTAGTATAGATCGAGAGAGATCGAAAAACATTCAGTACTTC. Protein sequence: CASSIDRERSKNIQYF.

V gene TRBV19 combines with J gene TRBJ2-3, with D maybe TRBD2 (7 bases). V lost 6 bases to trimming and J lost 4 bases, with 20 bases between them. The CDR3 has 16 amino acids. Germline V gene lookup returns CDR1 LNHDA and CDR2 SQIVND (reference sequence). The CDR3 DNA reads TGTGCCAGTAGCCGGGGGGCGGATGGTGACTCAGATACGCAGTATTTT. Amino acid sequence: CASSRGADGDSDTQYF.

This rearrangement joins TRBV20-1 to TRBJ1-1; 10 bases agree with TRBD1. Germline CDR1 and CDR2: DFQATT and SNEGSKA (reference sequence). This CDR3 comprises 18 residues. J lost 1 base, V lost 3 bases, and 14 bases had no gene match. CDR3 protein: CSASKPASGQGWNTEAFF. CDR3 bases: TGCAGTGCTAGTAAACCCGCCTCGGGACAGGGGTGGAACACTGAAGCTTTCTTT.

Here the CDR3 reads CASSHRSSFEYEQFF. CDR3 in DNA: TGTGCCAGCAGCCATCGGTCCTCTTTCGAATATGAGCAGTTCTTC. V gene TRBV4-2 combines with J gene TRBJ2-1; no definite D call. The V and J ends lost 3 bases and 8 bases respectively, with 17 bases between them. The germline gives CDR1 LGHNA, CDR2 YNFKEQ. This CDR3 spans 15 amino acids.

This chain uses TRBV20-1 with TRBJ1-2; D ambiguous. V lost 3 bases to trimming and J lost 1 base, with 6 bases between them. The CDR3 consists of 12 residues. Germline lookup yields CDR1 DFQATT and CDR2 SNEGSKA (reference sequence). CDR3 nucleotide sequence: TGCAGTGCTAGTGCCAGTAACTATGGCTACACCTTC. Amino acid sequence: CSASASNYGYTF.

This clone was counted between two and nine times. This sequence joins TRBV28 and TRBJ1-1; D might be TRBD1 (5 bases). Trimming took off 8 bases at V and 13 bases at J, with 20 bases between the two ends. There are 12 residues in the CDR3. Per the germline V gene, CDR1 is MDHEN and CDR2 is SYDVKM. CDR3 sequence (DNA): TGTGCCAGCCTGCGGCGAGGAGGGGAGGGTTTCTTT. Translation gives CASLRRGGEGFF.

For the CDR3, the DNA is TGCGCCAGCAGCTTCGACAGTGCTGAAGCTTTCTTT. This sequence encodes CASSFDSAEAFF. This chain connects TRBV5-1 to TRBJ1-1, with a weak D call TRBD1 (5 bases). Trimming took 2 bases from V and 6 from J, leaving 8 bases between them. The CDR3 contains 12 residues. Germline-derived CDR1 and CDR2 are SGHRS and YFSETQ.

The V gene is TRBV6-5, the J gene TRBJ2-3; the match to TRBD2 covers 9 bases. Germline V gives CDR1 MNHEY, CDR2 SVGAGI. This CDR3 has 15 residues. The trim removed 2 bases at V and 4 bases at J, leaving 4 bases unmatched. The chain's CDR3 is CASSYGGGGADTQYF. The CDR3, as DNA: TGTGCCAGCAGTTACGGGGGCGGGGGGGCAGATACGCAGTATTTT.

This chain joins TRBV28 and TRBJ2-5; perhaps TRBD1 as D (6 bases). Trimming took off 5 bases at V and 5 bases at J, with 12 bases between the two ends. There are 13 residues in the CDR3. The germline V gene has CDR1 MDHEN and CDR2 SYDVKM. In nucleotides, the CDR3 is TGTGCCAGCAGTCCCGGACAGCGGGAGACCCAGTACTTC. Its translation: CASSPGQRETQYF.

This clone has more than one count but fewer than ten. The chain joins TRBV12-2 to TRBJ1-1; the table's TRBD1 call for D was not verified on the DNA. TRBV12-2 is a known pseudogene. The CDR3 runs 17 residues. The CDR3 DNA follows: TGTGCAAGTCGCTCAGATTGGGGACAGAGTTTGAACACTGAAGCTTTCTTT. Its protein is CASRSDWGQSLNTEAFF.

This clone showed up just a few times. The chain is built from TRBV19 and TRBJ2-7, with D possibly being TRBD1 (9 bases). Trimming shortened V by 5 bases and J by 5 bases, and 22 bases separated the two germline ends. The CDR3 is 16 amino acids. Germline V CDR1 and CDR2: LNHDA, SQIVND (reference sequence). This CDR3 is CASSPRGGTGMNEQYF. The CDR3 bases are TGTGCCAGTAGTCCCCGGGGGGGGACAGGGATGAACGAGCAGTACTTC.

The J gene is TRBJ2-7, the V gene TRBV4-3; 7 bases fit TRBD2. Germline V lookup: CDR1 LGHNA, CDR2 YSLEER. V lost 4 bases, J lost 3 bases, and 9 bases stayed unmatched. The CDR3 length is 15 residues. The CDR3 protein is CASSPQWGGDYEQYF. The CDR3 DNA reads TGCGCCAGCAGCCCCCAATGGGGGGGGGACTACGAGCAGTACTTC.

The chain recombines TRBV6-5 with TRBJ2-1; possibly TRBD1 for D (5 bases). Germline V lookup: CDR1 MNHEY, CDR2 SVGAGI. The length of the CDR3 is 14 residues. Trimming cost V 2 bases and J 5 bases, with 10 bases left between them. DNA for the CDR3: TGTGCCAGCAGTTACGGCGGCAGGGACAATGAGCAGTTCTTC. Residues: CASSYGGRDNEQFF.

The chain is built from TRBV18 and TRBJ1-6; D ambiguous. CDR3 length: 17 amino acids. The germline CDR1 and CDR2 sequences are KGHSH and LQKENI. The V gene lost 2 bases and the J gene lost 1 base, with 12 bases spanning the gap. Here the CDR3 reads CASSPTGDRSYNSPLHF. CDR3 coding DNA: TGTGCCAGCTCACCAACGGGTGATCGATCCTATAATTCACCCCTCCACTTT. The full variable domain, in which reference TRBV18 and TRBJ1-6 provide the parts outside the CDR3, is NAGVMQNPRHLVRRRGQEARLRCSPMKGHSHVYWYRQLPEEGLKFMVYLQKENIIDESGMPKERFSAEFPKEGPSILRIQQVVRGDSAAYFCASSPTGDRSYNSPLHFGNGTRLTVT.

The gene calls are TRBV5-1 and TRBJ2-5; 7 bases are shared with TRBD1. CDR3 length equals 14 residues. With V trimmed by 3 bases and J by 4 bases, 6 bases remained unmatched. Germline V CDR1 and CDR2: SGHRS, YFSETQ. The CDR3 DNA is TGCGCCAGCAGCTCACGACAGGGACGAGAGACCCAGTACTTC. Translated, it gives CASSSRQGRETQYF. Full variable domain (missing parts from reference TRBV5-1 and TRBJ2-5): KAGVTQTPRYLIKTRGQQVTLSCSPISGHRSVSWYQQTPGQGLQFLFEYFSETQRNKGNFPGRFSGRQFSNSRSEMNVSTLELGDSALYLCASSSRQGRETQYFGPGTRLLVL.

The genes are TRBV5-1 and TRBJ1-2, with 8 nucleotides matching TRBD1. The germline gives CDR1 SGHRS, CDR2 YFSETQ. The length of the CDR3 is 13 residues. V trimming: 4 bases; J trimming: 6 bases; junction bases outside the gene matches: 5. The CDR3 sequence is CASSLQGENGYTF. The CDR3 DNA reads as TGCGCCAGCAGCCTACAGGGGGAAAATGGCTACACCTTC.

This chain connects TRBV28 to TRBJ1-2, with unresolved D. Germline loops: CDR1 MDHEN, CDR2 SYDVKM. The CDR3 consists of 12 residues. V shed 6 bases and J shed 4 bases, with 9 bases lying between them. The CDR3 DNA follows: TGTGCCAGCAGCACTAGGAGCTATGGCTACACCTTC. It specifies CASSTRSYGYTF.

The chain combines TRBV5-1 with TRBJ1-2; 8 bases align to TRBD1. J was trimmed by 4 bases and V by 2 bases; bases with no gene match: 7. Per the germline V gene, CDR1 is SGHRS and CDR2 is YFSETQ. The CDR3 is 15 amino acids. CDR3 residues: CASSFAGGSPYGYTF. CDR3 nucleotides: TGCGCCAGCAGCTTTGCAGGGGGCTCTCCCTATGGCTACACCTTC. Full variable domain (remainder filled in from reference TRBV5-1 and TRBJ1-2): KAGVTQTPRYLIKTRGQQVTLSCSPISGHRSVSWYQQTPGQGLQFLFEYFSETQRNKGNFPGRFSGRQFSNSRSEMNVSTLELGDSALYLCASSFAGGSPYGYTFGSGTRLTVV.